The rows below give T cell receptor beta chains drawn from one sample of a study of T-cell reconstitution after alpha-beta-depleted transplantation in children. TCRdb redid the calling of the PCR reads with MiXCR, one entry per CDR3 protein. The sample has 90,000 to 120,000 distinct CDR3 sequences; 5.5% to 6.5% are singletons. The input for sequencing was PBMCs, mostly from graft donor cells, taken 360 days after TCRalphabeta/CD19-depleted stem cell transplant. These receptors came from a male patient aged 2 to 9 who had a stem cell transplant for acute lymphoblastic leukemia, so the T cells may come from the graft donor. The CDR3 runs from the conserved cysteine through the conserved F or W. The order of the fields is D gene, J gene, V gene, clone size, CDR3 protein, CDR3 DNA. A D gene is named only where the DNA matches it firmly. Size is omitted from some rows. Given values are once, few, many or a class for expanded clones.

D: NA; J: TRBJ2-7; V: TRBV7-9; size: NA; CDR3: CASSLGGLTSYEQYF; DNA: TGTGCCAGCAGCTTGGGGGGACTCACCAGCTACGAGCAGTACTTC
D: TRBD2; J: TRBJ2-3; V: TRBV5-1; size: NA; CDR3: CASSLRNSGVIGDTQYF; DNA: TGCGCCAGCAGCTTGCGCAATAGCGGGGTAATAGGAGATACGCAGTATTTT
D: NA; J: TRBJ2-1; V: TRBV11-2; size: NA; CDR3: CASSSQLPVYNEQFF; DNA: TGTGCCAGCAGCTCGCAGCTGCCCGTTTACAATGAGCAGTTCTTC
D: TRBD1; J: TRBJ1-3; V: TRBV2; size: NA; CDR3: CASIHRGDTIYF; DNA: TGTGCCAGCATCCACAGGGGAGACACCATATATTTT
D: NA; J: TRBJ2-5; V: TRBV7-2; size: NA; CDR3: CASSFVLALETQYF; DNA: TGTGCCAGCAGCTTTGTGCTAGCCCTAGAGACCCAGTACTTC
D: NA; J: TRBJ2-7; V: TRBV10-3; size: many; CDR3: CAIKGNLGGYEQYF; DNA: TGTGCCATCAAAGGTAATTTAGGCGGCTACGAGCAGTACTTC
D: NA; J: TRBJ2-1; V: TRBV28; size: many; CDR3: CASSSVRGGYNEQFF; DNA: TGTGCCAGCAGTTCCGTTAGAGGCGGATACAATGAGCAGTTCTTC
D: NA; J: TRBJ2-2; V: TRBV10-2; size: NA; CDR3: CASSEGRSAGGELFF; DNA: TGCGCCAGCAGTGAGGGCAGATCGGCTGGCGGGGAGCTGTTTTTT
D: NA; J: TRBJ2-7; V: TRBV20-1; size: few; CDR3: CSATGDSTIEQYF; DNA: TGCAGTGCCACAGGGGACTCTACTATCGAGCAGTACTTC
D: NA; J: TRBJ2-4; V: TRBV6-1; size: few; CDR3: CASSEALRGRILTKNIQYF; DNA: TGTGCCAGCAGTGAAGCGCTTCGGGGCAGAATTCTAACCAAAAACATTCAGTACTTC